These 28 T cell receptor beta chains share one sample of origin, sequenced in a study of blood T cell repertoires in COVID-19. Method: immunoSEQ multiplex PCR; TCRdb's copy keeps in-frame clones and lacks some. This sample carries more than 110,000 clones, 75% to 80% of them seen once, and the ten largest clones take about 9.4%. Sequencing was done on a sample of peripheral blood. Receptor source: a woman between 50 and 59 years old with active or convalescent COVID-19.

J is TRBJ2-7 and V is TRBV7-2; 7 bases line up with TRBD1. CDR3 length: 16 residues. V trimming: 5 bases; J trimming: 2 bases; junction bases outside the gene matches: 12. Germline values: CDR1 SGHTA, CDR2 FQGNSA. The CDR3 coding sequence is TGTGCCAGCAGCCTCCATCCGGGACAGATAACCTACGAGCAGTACTTC. Amino acid sequence: CASSLHPGQITYEQYF. The full variable domain, completed using reference TRBV7-2 and TRBJ2-7, is GAGVSQSPSNKVTEKGKDVELRCDPISGHTALYWYRQSLGQGLEFLIYFQGNSAPDKSGLPSDRFSAERTGGSVSTLTIQRTQQEDSAVYLCASSLHPGQITYEQYFGPGTRLTVT.

This sequence joins TRBV6-2 or TRBV6-3 and TRBJ1-6, with TRBD1 identical over 8 bases. V lost 6 bases to trimming and J lost 9 bases; unmatched junction nucleotides: 7. The CDR3 sequence is 14 residues long. Germline values: CDR1 MNHEY, CDR2 SVGEGT. In DNA, the CDR3 is TGTGCCAGCAGACCTACAGGGGGTACTTCACCCCTCCACTTT. Amino acids: CASRPTGGTSPLHF.

This clone appeared once. J is TRBJ1-2 and V is TRBV6-2 or TRBV6-3; D call uncertain. CDR3 length equals 14 residues. Trimming left V 6 bases short and J 4 bases short, with 15 bases between. Germline V lookup: CDR1 MNHEY, CDR2 SVGEGT. This chain's CDR3 is CASSLTPPGYGYTF. CDR3 bases: TGTGCCAGCAGCCTTACCCCGCCGGGCTATGGCTACACCTTC.

In this sample, this clone turned up once. Written as DNA, the CDR3 is TGTGCCAGCAGCTTCGACAGCGCTAACTATGGCTACACCTTC. This gives the protein CASSFDSANYGYTF. The chain recombines TRBV11-2 with TRBJ1-2, with a possible D match to TRBD1 (5 bases). The CDR3 runs 14 residues. Germline V gene sequence: CDR1 SGHAT, CDR2 FQNNGV. V shed 3 bases and J shed 0 bases, with 8 bases lying between them.

The chain is built from TRBV11-2 and TRBJ2-5; 9 bases line up with TRBD2. Germline V gene sequence: CDR1 SGHAT, CDR2 FQNNGV. J gave up 4 bases and V 5 bases, and 17 bases lay outside the gene matches. The CDR3 covers 18 residues. In nucleotides, the CDR3 is TGTGCCAGCAGCCGTCTCGGGCGGGAGGGCCCCTTTCGAGAGACCCAGTACTTC. Residues: CASSRLGREGPFRETQYF.

The chain links TRBV28 to TRBJ1-3; D unclear. Trimming stripped 5 bases from V and 0 bases from J, with 11 bases between. The germline CDR1 and CDR2 sequences are MDHEN and SYDVKM. This CDR3 comprises 15 residues. The CDR3 here is CASSEATFSGNTIYF. The CDR3, as DNA: TGTGCCAGCAGTGAAGCTACGTTCTCTGGAAACACCATATATTTT.

This chain uses TRBV19 with TRBJ2-5, with D possibly being TRBD1 (6 bases). Germline CDR1 reads LNHDA; CDR2 reads SQIVND (reference sequence). This CDR3 has 15 amino acids. V lost 1 base and J 1 base, leaving 10 bases between the germline ends. The CDR3: CASSIGVGGQETQYF. CDR3 nucleotide sequence: TGTGCCAGTAGTATAGGAGTAGGGGGCCAAGAGACCCAGTACTTC.

The CDR3 nucleotides are TGTGCCAGCAGACCGACAGGGTTGGGGGCTGAAGCTTTCTTT. Translating it yields CASRPTGLGAEAFF. The chain carries TRBV28 and TRBJ1-1, with TRBD1 matching 7 bases. This CDR3 region has 14 residues. The V gene end was trimmed by 6 bases and the J gene end by 6 bases; junction bases not matched to a gene: 10. Per the germline V gene, CDR1 is MDHEN and CDR2 is SYDVKM.

This clone is a singleton in its sample. The same CDR3 arises from other DNA sequences in this sample as well. The V call is TRBV12-3 or TRBV12-4, the J call TRBJ1-1; no reliable D call. The CDR3 is made up of 13 amino acids. Deletions cut 3 bases from V and 2 bases from J, with 7 bases between. Written as DNA, the CDR3 is TGTGCCAGCAGTTTTCGCAGAAACACTGAAGCTTTCTTT. Translation gives CASSFRRNTEAFF.

A few counts support this clone. The chain employs TRBV11-2 and TRBJ2-7, with D hard to call. The CDR3 spans 12 residues. Germline assignment: CDR1 SGHAT and CDR2 FQNNGV. V lost 1 base and J 3 bases, leaving 4 bases between the germline ends. The CDR3 DNA is TGTGCCAGCAGCTTAGCCAGCTACGAGCAGTACTTC. This sequence encodes CASSLASYEQYF.

This clone was seen only a few times. The genes are TRBV2 and TRBJ1-5; 7 positions agree with TRBD1. This CDR3 spans 15 amino acids. With 6 bases clipped from V and 2 bases from J, the junction kept 7 bases outside the gene matches. Per germline, CDR1 SNHLY and CDR2 FYNNEI. CDR3 protein: CASRRGGAGNQPQHF. CDR3 coding DNA: TGTGCCAGCAGACGAGGGGGCGCGGGCAATCAGCCCCAGCATTTT.

This sequence joins TRBV5-1 and TRBJ2-7, with TRBD1 matching over 7 bases. Trimming took 2 bases from V and 1 from J; bases not matched to a gene: 6. Germline loops: CDR1 SGHRS, CDR2 YFSETQ. The CDR3 has 15 residues. CDR3 region: CASSLKIRGSYEQYF. In DNA form, the CDR3 reads TGCGCCAGCAGCTTAAAAATCAGGGGGTCCTACGAGCAGTACTTC.

J is TRBJ2-3 and V is TRBV19; perhaps TRBD2 as D (6 bases). CDR3 length: 13 amino acids. V was clipped by 6 bases and J by 5 bases, with 12 bases between them. CDR1 is LNHDA and CDR2 is SQIVND in the germline V gene (reference sequence). Here the CDR3 reads CASSIRRGDTQYF. CDR3 bases: TGTGCCAGTAGCATACGGCGGGGAGATACGCAGTATTTT.

This clone occurred once. This chain links TRBV4-2 with TRBJ2-2, with D hard to call. CDR3 length: 15 residues. CDR1 and CDR2 from the germline V gene are LGHNA and YNFKEQ. V shed 5 bases and J shed 0 bases, with 10 bases lying between them. DNA of the CDR3: TGTGCCAGCAGCGCACAGCCCGCGAACACCGGGGAGCTGTTTTTT. Translation gives CASSAQPANTGELFF.

The gene calls are TRBV9 and TRBJ2-1; 8 bases are shared with TRBD1. Germline V lookup: CDR1 SGDLS, CDR2 YYNGEE. The CDR3 is 15 residues long. The ends lost 0 bases at V and 4 bases at J; junction bases unmatched: 3. The CDR3: CASSVEDRVYNEQFF. The CDR3 DNA sequence: TGTGCCAGCAGCGTAGAGGACAGGGTATACAATGAGCAGTTCTTC.

This clone was detected only once. The chain joins TRBV19 to TRBJ2-5; perhaps TRBD2 as D (6 bases). The V and J ends lost 3 bases and 2 bases respectively, with 10 bases between them. This CDR3 comprises 14 residues. Germline CDR1 LNHDA, CDR2 SQIVND (reference sequence). Written as DNA, the CDR3 is TGTGCCAGTAGTATGGCGGGGACTCAAGAGACCCAGTACTTC. Its translation: CASSMAGTQETQYF.

This clone has only a few counts. The V and J genes are TRBV6-6 and TRBJ2-7, with no clear D. The CDR3 totals 11 residues. In germline, CDR1 is MNHNY, CDR2 SVGAGI (reference sequence). V lost 2 bases to trimming and J lost 7 bases, with 6 bases between them. Written as DNA, the CDR3 is TGTGCCAGCAGTTACGCCGGGGAGCAGTACTTC. Its translation is CASSYAGEQYF.

V is TRBV19 and J is TRBJ2-1, with TRBD2 identical over 14 bases. The CDR3 has 15 amino acids. With V trimmed by 5 bases and J by 8 bases, 5 bases remained unmatched. Germline CDR1 LNHDA, CDR2 SQIVND (reference sequence). The CDR3 sequence is CASSQGLAGADEQFF. The CDR3 DNA reads TGTGCCAGTAGTCAGGGACTAGCGGGAGCGGATGAGCAGTTCTTC.

The chain carries TRBV19 and TRBJ1-1; 9 bases are a match to TRBD1. Losses at the gene ends were 6 bases for V and 3 bases for J; bases not matched to a gene: 2. The CDR3 runs 13 residues. Germline V gene sequence: CDR1 LNHDA, CDR2 SQIVND (reference sequence). CDR3 DNA sequence: TGTGCCAGTAGCCGGGACAGGGACACTGAAGCTTTCTTT. Translating gives CASSRDRDTEAFF.

The CDR3 bases are TGTGCCAGCAGCTTAAGGTCGGACAGTCCGACAGATACGCAGTATTTT. It encodes CASSLRSDSPTDTQYF. The rearrangement joins TRBV7-2 to TRBJ2-3; a possible D gene is TRBD1 (6 bases). Between the trimmed V and J ends, which lost 2 bases and 3 bases, there was a span of 15 bases. Germline V gene data show CDR1 as SGHTA and CDR2 as FQGNSA. This CDR3 has 16 residues.

There are a few counts of this clone. The chain employs TRBV6-6 and TRBJ2-3; weak D call: TRBD2 (5 bases). V was clipped by 6 bases and J by 6 bases, with 10 bases between them. This CDR3 contains 12 residues. Germline lookup yields CDR1 MNHNY and CDR2 SVGAGI (reference sequence). The DNA of the CDR3 is TGTGCCAGCAGCTCCCGGAGGGATACGCAGTATTTT. Translated, it gives CASSSRRDTQYF.

V and J are TRBV2 and TRBJ2-1; TRBD1 aligns across 7 bases. Germline CDR1 reads SNHLY; CDR2 reads FYNNEI. CDR3 length: 15 amino acids. Losses at the gene ends were 6 bases for V and 0 bases for J; bases not matched to a gene: 5. Here the CDR3 DNA reads TGTGCCAGCAGGGTGGGGACAGCCTCCTACAATGAGCAGTTCTTC. This gives the protein CASRVGTASYNEQFF.

V and J are TRBV3-1 (or the pseudogene TRBV3-2) and TRBJ2-7, with TRBD2 matching over 10 bases. V trimming: 4 bases; J trimming: 0 bases; junction bases outside the gene matches: 12. Germline V gene data show CDR1 as LGHDT and CDR2 as YNNKEL (reference sequence). The CDR3 contains 18 residues. CDR3 DNA: TGTGCCAGCAGCCTCGGAGGCGCGGCTAGCGGGAGCTCCTACGAGCAGTACTTC. Translating gives CASSLGGAASGSSYEQYF.

The rearrangement uses TRBV19 and TRBJ1-5; the D is unclear. The CDR3 is 14 residues long. Germline CDR1 is LNHDA and CDR2 is SQIVND (reference sequence). Trimming took 3 bases from V and 1 from J, leaving 7 bases between them. CDR3: CASSISGSNQPQHF. The CDR3 region has the DNA TGTGCCAGTAGTATTAGCGGCAGCAATCAGCCCCAGCATTTT.

The V call is TRBV28, the J call TRBJ2-1; 8 bases agree with TRBD2. CDR1 and CDR2 (germline): MDHEN, SYDVKM. This CDR3 spans 15 amino acids. V trimming: 5 bases; J trimming: 2 bases; junction bases outside the gene matches: 5. The CDR3 DNA sequence: TGTGCCAGCAGTCGCCGGGGGGGCGCCTACAATGAGCAGTTCTTC. It yields the protein CASSRRGGAYNEQFF.

In this sample, this clone turned up once. This chain links TRBV15 with TRBJ2-5, with D perhaps matching TRBD2 (6 bases). CDR1 and CDR2 from the germline V gene are LNHNV and YYDKDF (reference sequence). This CDR3 is 14 amino acids long. V lost 3 bases, J lost 6 bases, and 14 bases lay in between. The DNA for the CDR3 is TGTGCCACCAGCAGTGGCGGGGTGGAAAAGACCCAGTACTTC. This codes for CATSSGGVEKTQYF. Together with reference TRBV15 and TRBJ2-5, the CDR3 gives the full variable domain: DAMVIQNPRYQVTQFGKPVTLSCSQTLNHNVMYWYQQKSSQAPKLLFHYYDKDFNNEADTPDNFQSRRPNTSFCFLDIRSPGLGDTAMYLCATSSGGVEKTQYFGPGTRLLVL.

The table lists this clone with a count of one. This CDR3 is CASSRQGVSEQYF. CDR3 sequence (DNA): TGTGCCAGCAGCCGACAGGGGGTGAGCGAGCAGTACTTC. The chain has TRBV14 and TRBJ2-7, with TRBD1 matching over 9 bases. V lost 4 bases, J lost 6 bases, and 4 bases stayed unmatched. The CDR3 consists of 13 residues. Germline CDR1 SGHDN, CDR2 FVKESK.

J is TRBJ2-7 and V is TRBV7-9; unclear D gene. Trimming removed 4 bases at V and 6 bases at J, with 7 bases between. Germline lookup yields CDR1 SEHNR and CDR2 FQNEAQ (reference sequence). This CDR3 contains 11 residues. The CDR3 protein is CASSSLGEQYF. The CDR3 coding sequence is TGTGCCAGCAGCTCCCTCGGCGAGCAGTACTTC.